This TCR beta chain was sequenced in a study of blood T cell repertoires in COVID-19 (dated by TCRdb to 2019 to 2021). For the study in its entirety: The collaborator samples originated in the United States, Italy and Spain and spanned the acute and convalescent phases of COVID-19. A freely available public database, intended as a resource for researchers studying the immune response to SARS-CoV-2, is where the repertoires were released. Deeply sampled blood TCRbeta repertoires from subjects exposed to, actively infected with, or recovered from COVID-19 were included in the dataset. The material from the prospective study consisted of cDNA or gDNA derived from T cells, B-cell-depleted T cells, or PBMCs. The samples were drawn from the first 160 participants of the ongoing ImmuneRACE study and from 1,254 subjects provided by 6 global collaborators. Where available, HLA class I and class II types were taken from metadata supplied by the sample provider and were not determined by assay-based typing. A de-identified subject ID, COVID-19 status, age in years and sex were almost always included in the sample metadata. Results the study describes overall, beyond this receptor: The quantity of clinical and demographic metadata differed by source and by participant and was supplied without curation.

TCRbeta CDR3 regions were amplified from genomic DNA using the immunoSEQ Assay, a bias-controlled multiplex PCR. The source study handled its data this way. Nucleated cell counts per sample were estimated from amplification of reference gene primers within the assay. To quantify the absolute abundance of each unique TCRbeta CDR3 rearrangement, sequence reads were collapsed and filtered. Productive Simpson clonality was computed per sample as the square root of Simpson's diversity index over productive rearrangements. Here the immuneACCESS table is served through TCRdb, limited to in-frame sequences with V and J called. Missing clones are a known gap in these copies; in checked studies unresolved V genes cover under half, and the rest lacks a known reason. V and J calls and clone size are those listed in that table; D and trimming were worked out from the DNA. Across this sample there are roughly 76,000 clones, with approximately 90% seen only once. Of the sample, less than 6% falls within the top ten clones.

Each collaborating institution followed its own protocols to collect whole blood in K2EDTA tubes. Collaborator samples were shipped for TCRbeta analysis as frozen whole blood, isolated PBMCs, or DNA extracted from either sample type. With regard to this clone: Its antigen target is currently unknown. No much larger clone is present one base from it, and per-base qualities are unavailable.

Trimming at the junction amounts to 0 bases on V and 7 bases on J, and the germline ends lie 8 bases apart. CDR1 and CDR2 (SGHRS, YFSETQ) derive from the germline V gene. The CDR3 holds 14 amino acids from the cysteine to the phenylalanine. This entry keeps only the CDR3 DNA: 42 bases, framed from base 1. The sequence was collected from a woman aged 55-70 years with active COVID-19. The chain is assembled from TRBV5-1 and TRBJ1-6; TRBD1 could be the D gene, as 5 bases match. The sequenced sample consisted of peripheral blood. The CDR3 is CASSLGQRNSPLHF. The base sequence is TGCGCCAGCAGCTTGGGACAGAGAAATTCACCCCTCCACTTT. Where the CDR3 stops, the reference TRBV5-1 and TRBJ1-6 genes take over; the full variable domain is KAGVTQTPRYLIKTRGQQVTLSCSPISGHRSVSWYQQTPGQGLQFLFEYFSETQRNKGNFPGRFSGRQFSNSRSEMNVSTLELGDSALYLCASSLGQRNSPLHFGNGTRLTVT.